These 31 T cell receptor beta chains originate from one sample sequenced in a study of T cell changes during pregnancy in multiple sclerosis. Profiling relied on immunoSEQ multiplex PCR, and the TCRdb table lists in-frame clones only, not all of them. This table has 45,000 to 55,000 clones, around 92% appearing once. Sequences were derived from peripheral blood, sampled after pregnancy. The receptors come from a female donor with multiple sclerosis, enrolled in a pregnancy study.

The chain has TRBV6-5 and TRBJ2-3, with D tentatively TRBD2 (5 bases). Germline CDR1 and CDR2: MNHEY and SVGAGI. V lost 6 bases, J lost 6 bases, and 19 bases lay in between. The CDR3 contains 15 residues. CDR3 bases: TGTGCCAGCAGCCGAGAGGGCTCCTGGAGGGATACGCAGTATTTT. Protein product: CASSREGSWRDTQYF.

This clone is a singleton in its sample. The chain links TRBV21-1 to TRBJ1-1; the table assigns TRBD1, which was not confirmed against the DNA. TRBV21-1 is a pseudogene locus. CDR3 length: 16 amino acids. The CDR3: CASSKGGKDRGTEAFF. DNA of the CDR3: TGTGCCAGCAGCAAAGGGGGTAAGGACAGGGGCACTGAAGCTTTCTTT.

The V gene is TRBV2, the J gene TRBJ1-2; weak D call: TRBD1 (5 bases). The CDR3 loop spans 12 amino acids. The V gene's germline CDR1 is SNHLY and CDR2 FYNNEI. Trimming cost V 4 bases and J 4 bases, with 7 bases left between them. The DNA for the CDR3 is TGTGCCAGCAGTGGACAGTTCTATGGCTACACCTTC. Translated: CASSGQFYGYTF.

This chain uses TRBV15 with TRBJ2-7; 9 bases align to TRBD1. CDR1 is LNHNV, CDR2 YYDKDF, per germline (reference sequence). V shed 6 bases, J shed 4 bases, and the junction held 7 bases outside the gene matches. CDR3 length equals 14 residues. The CDR3 sequence is CATRAGQGFYEQYF. DNA of the CDR3: TGTGCCACCAGGGCCGGACAGGGGTTTTACGAGCAGTACTTC.

This clone came up once. The J gene is TRBJ2-5, the V gene TRBV7-2, with TRBD2 identical over 11 bases. After removal of 5 bases from V and 5 bases from J, the junction contained 10 bases not matched to a gene. Germline V gene lookup returns CDR1 SGHTA and CDR2 FQGNSA. CDR3 length: 16 residues. The CDR3 is CASSPFSGGVGETQYF. For the CDR3, the DNA is TGTGCCAGCAGCCCCTTTAGCGGGGGGGTTGGGGAGACCCAGTACTTC.

This CDR3 reads CASSLGAAYGYTF. CDR3 nucleotide sequence: TGTGCCAGCAGCTTAGGAGCGGCCTATGGCTACACCTTC. The chain recombines TRBV11-2 with TRBJ1-2; no definite D call. The germline gives CDR1 SGHAT, CDR2 FQNNGV. V lost 1 base, J lost 4 bases, and 7 bases lay in between. The CDR3 extends over 13 amino acids.

The rearrangement joins TRBV6-1 to TRBJ2-6; D may be TRBD1 (5 bases). Germline lookup yields CDR1 MNHNS and CDR2 SASEGT. The CDR3 spans 15 residues. V was cut by 3 bases and J by 4 bases, with 10 bases left in between. In nucleotides, the CDR3 is TGTGCCAGCAGTGAGAAAGGGGCCGGGGCCAACGTCCTGACTTTC. Translated: CASSEKGAGANVLTF.

J is TRBJ1-6 and V is TRBV19; the match to TRBD1 covers 8 bases. This CDR3 region has 16 residues. The germline CDR1 and CDR2 sequences are LNHDA and SQIVND (reference sequence). J lost 9 bases, V lost 1 base, and 8 bases had no gene match. The CDR3 DNA is TGTGCCAGTAGTATAGGGGGAACAGGGGGTACTTCACCCCTCCACTTT. Translating gives CASSIGGTGGTSPLHF.

The chain is built from TRBV7-9 and TRBJ2-7; 9 bases map to TRBD1. This CDR3 has 15 amino acids. Germline V gene lookup returns CDR1 SEHNR and CDR2 FQNEAQ (reference sequence). V dropped 6 bases and J dropped 2; count of bases not matched to a gene: 8. Written as DNA, the CDR3 is TGTGCCAGCAGTCGTACAGGGGGCCATGCCTACGAGCAGTACTTC. It codes for CASSRTGGHAYEQYF.

This chain links TRBV9 with TRBJ2-7, with TRBD1 identical over 7 bases. Germline V gene lookup returns CDR1 SGDLS and CDR2 YYNGEE. V was clipped by 2 bases and J by 3 bases; unmatched bases: 8. The CDR3 is 15 residues long. In nucleotides, the CDR3 is TGTGCCAGCAGCGTCGAGACAGGGATTGTCTACGAGCAGTACTTC. Translation: CASSVETGIVYEQYF.

The chain joins TRBV15 to TRBJ2-1; TRBD1 is a possible D gene (5 bases). Deletions cut 6 bases from V and 2 bases from J, with 14 bases between. The CDR3 has 15 residues. Germline V CDR1 and CDR2: LNHNV, YYDKDF (reference sequence). CDR3 coding DNA: TGTGCCACCAGTAGCCGACAGAATCCCTACAATGAGCAGTTCTTC. Amino acid sequence: CATSSRQNPYNEQFF.

The J gene is TRBJ1-5, the V gene TRBV2; D call uncertain. Germline lookup yields CDR1 SNHLY and CDR2 FYNNEI. This CDR3 is 13 amino acids long. V gave up 8 bases and J gave up 0 bases, with 8 bases separating them. CDR3 region: CASRVYSNQPQHF. CDR3 sequence (DNA): TGTGCCAGCCGGGTTTATAGCAATCAGCCCCAGCATTTT.

This chain's CDR3 is CASSPRAGLRDTQYF. Written as DNA, the CDR3 is TGTGCCAGCTCACCACGGGCGGGGTTAAGGGATACGCAGTATTTT. J is TRBJ2-3 and V is TRBV18; D might be TRBD2 (6 bases). CDR1 and CDR2 from the germline V gene are KGHSH and LQKENI. The CDR3 runs 15 residues. V shed 1 base and J shed 6 bases, with 14 bases lying between them.

The CDR3 loop reads CASSPISGQGTEAFF. CDR3 sequence (DNA): TGTGCCAGCTCACCTATTTCGGGACAGGGGACTGAAGCTTTCTTT. The chain employs TRBV18 and TRBJ1-1, with 10 positions matching TRBD1. The ends lost 3 bases at V and 5 bases at J; junction bases unmatched: 6. Germline V gene data show CDR1 as KGHSH and CDR2 as LQKENI. The CDR3 is 15 amino acids.

The chain is built from TRBV6-5 and TRBJ1-2; TRBD1 matches at 11 bases. J was trimmed by 7 bases and V by 7 bases; bases with no gene match: 5. CDR1 and CDR2 (germline): MNHEY, SVGAGI. This CDR3 is 13 amino acids long. CDR3 in DNA: TGTGCCAGCACCGGACAGGGGGCAACTGGCTACACCTTC. Translating it yields CASTGQGATGYTF.

The V and J genes are TRBV15 and TRBJ1-3; TRBD1 is a possible D gene (5 bases). The germline gives CDR1 LNHNV, CDR2 YYDKDF (reference sequence). V lost 0 bases and J lost 4, with 7 bases in between. The CDR3 extends over 14 amino acids. The CDR3 DNA reads TGTGCCACCAGCAGAGAGACAGAAGGAAACACCATATATTTT. This translates into CATSRETEGNTIYF.

The V gene is TRBV6-4, the J gene TRBJ2-1; tentative D call: TRBD1 (6 bases). Germline CDR1 is MRHNA and CDR2 is SNTAGT. The CDR3 is made up of 14 amino acids. Trimming took 4 bases from V and 9 from J, leaving 16 bases between them. The CDR3 sequence: CASSADWLGGEQFF. The CDR3 DNA is TGTGCCAGCAGTGCAGACTGGCTAGGGGGTGAGCAGTTCTTC.

The gene calls are TRBV4-1 and TRBJ1-1; 8 bases are shared with TRBD1. Germline CDR1 and CDR2: MGHRA and YSYEKL. CDR3 length equals 14 residues. The V segment lost 4 bases and the J segment 3 bases; nucleotides outside the gene matches: 4. The CDR3 DNA is TGCGCCAGCAGCCCGGGACAGGATTACACTGAAGCTTTCTTT. It specifies CASSPGQDYTEAFF.

In nucleotides, the CDR3 is TGTGCCAGCAGCCTTGGGACTAGCGGGGGCTCCTACGAGCAGTACTTC. This encodes CASSLGTSGGSYEQYF. The rearrangement links TRBV7-8 to TRBJ2-7; 14 bases map to TRBD2. V was pared by 5 bases and J by 0 bases, with 3 bases of the junction left unmatched. This CDR3 has 16 amino acids. Germline V gene sequence: CDR1 SGHVS, CDR2 FQNEAQ.

The V and J genes are TRBV7-2 and TRBJ2-3, with TRBD2 matching over 10 bases. Germline loops: CDR1 SGHTA, CDR2 FQGNSA. The CDR3 loop spans 14 amino acids. V shed 5 bases, J shed 6 bases, and the junction held 5 bases outside the gene matches. The DNA of the CDR3 is TGTGCCAGCAGCCCGCTAGCGGGGGCTGATACGCAGTATTTT. Translation gives CASSPLAGADTQYF.

The rearrangement joins TRBV19 to TRBJ1-2; D is uncertain. CDR1 is LNHDA and CDR2 is SQIVND in the germline V gene (reference sequence). The CDR3 spans 13 residues. V lost 3 bases and J 4 bases, leaving 9 bases between the germline ends. The CDR3 here is CASSITGGYGYTF. Written as DNA, the CDR3 is TGTGCCAGTAGTATTACGGGAGGCTATGGCTACACCTTC. The entire variable domain, with the rest obtained from reference TRBV19 and TRBJ1-2, is as follows: DGGITQSPKYLFRKEGQNVTLSCEQNLNHDAMYWYRQDPGQGLRLIYYSQIVNDFQKGDIAEGYSVSREKKESFPLTVTSAQKNPTAFYLCASSITGGYGYTFGSGTRLTVV.

The chain uses TRBV4-3 and TRBJ1-2; D is uncertain. The ends were cut back, 0 bases at V and 3 bases at J, with 8 bases in the middle. CDR3 length: 14 residues. CDR1 and CDR2 (germline): LGHNA, YSLEER. The CDR3 DNA reads as TGCGCCAGCAGCCAAGAATCCCGTGACTATGGCTACACCTTC. It encodes CASSQESRDYGYTF.

V is TRBV7-3 and J is TRBJ1-2; D remains ambiguous. The V and J ends lost 4 bases and 8 bases respectively, with 14 bases between them. CDR3 length: 13 residues. Germline CDR1 SGHTA, CDR2 FQGTGA. CDR3 amino acids: CASSWDYRGGYTF. For the CDR3, the DNA is TGTGCCAGCAGCTGGGATTACCGGGGAGGCTACACCTTC.

The V gene is TRBV19, the J gene TRBJ2-5; 7 nucleotides align to TRBD2. CDR1 is LNHDA, CDR2 SQIVND, per germline (reference sequence). V was clipped by 7 bases and J by 5 bases; unmatched bases: 16. This CDR3 has 16 amino acids. CDR3 sequence: CASKKDPPPRGETQYF. In nucleotides, the CDR3 is TGTGCCAGTAAAAAGGACCCACCCCCGCGGGGGGAGACCCAGTACTTC.

This chain links TRBV29-1 with TRBJ1-4; D might be TRBD1 (6 bases). The germline V and J ends were trimmed by 5 bases and 8 bases, with 18 bases remaining between them. Germline CDR1 reads SQVTM; CDR2 reads ANQGSEA. The CDR3 runs 14 residues. CDR3 in amino acids: CSVFDTGLAEKLFF. DNA of the CDR3: TGCAGCGTTTTCGATACAGGGTTAGCGGAAAAACTGTTTTTT.

This rearrangement joins TRBV7-9 to TRBJ1-5; 7 positions agree with TRBD1. Trimming removed 3 bases from V and 7 bases from J; junction bases left unmatched: 6. The CDR3 contains 14 residues. Per germline, CDR1 SEHNR and CDR2 FQNEAQ (reference sequence). DNA for the CDR3: TGTGCCAGCAGCTTCAACAGGGGAGAGCAGCCCCAGCATTTT. Translated, it gives CASSFNRGEQPQHF.

The chain carries TRBV7-9 and TRBJ2-3; 10 nucleotides align to TRBD1. After removal of 5 bases from V and 4 bases from J, the junction contained 15 bases not matched to a gene. Germline lookup yields CDR1 SEHNR and CDR2 FQNEAQ (reference sequence). This CDR3 comprises 18 residues. Written as DNA, the CDR3 is TGTGCCAGCAGCCAGCCCGGGACAGGGGTGAATGGCGCAGATACGCAGTATTTT. Encoded protein: CASSQPGTGVNGADTQYF.

V and J are TRBV11-1 and TRBJ2-5; D is undetermined. V was cut by 1 base and J by 0 bases, with 6 bases left in between. Germline CDR1 and CDR2: SGHAT and FQDESV (reference sequence). The length of the CDR3 is 14 residues. The CDR3 is CASSLVDYQETQYF. The CDR3 DNA follows: TGTGCCAGCAGCTTAGTCGACTACCAAGAGACCCAGTACTTC.

The chain recombines TRBV25-1 with TRBJ2-1, with unresolved D. This CDR3 spans 10 amino acids. The germline CDR1 and CDR2 sequences are MGHDK and SYGVNS. The V gene lost 1 base and the J gene lost 11 bases, with 3 bases spanning the gap. CDR3 DNA: TGTGCCAGCAGTGAATCCAAGCAGTTCTTC. This encodes CASSESKQFF.

V gene TRBV30 combines with J gene TRBJ1-2; 10 bases are a match to TRBD1. V dropped 1 base and J dropped 8; count of bases not matched to a gene: 1. The CDR3 length is 12 residues. Germline assignment: CDR1 GTSNPN and CDR2 SVGIG (reference sequence). CDR3 in DNA: TGTGCCTGGAGTGGGACAGGGGGGGGCTACACCTTC. Amino acids: CAWSGTGGGYTF. The full variable domain, its missing parts supplied by reference TRBV30 and TRBJ1-2, is SQTIHQWPATLVQPVGSPLSLECTVEGTSNPNLYWYRQAAGRGLQLLFYSVGIGQISSEVPQNLSASRPQDRQFILSSKKLLLSDSGFYLCAWSGTGGGYTFGSGTRLTVV.

The chain employs TRBV5-4 and TRBJ2-5, with a tentative D call TRBD1 (6 bases). V was cut by 5 bases and J by 4 bases, with 18 bases left in between. There are 15 residues in the CDR3. The germline gives CDR1 SGHNT, CDR2 YYREEE (reference sequence). The CDR3 is CASRQEQGWGETQYF. CDR3 nucleotides: TGTGCCAGCAGACAGGAACAGGGATGGGGAGAGACCCAGTACTTC.